A selection of T cell receptor beta chains follows, all from one sample in a study of blood T cell repertoires in COVID-19. The table came from immunoSEQ multiplex PCR; TCRdb's copy has only in-frame clones and leaves some out. Among about 180,000 clones listed, about 87% were seen once. The sequencing sample was made of peripheral blood. Receptors originate from a woman aged 25 to 39 with acute or convalescent COVID-19. CDR3s include the opening cysteine and the closing phenylalanine or tryptophan. Each record gives: clone size, J gene, D gene, V gene, CDR3 protein, CDR3 DNA. A D gene is named only where the DNA matches it firmly. Clone size appears in some rows only: once, few, many, or a class for an expanded clone.

-	TRBJ1-3	-	TRBV4-1	CASSQWEGNTIYF	TGCGCCAGCAGCCAATGGGAGGGAAACACCATATATTTT
-	TRBJ2-1	-	TRBV4-2	CASSRPEGYNEQFF	TGTGCCAGCAGCCGCCCAGAGGGCTACAATGAGCAGTTCTTC
-	TRBJ1-3	-	TRBV28	CASRSVGNTIYF	TGTGCCAGCAGATCGGTCGGAAACACCATATATTTT
-	TRBJ1-5	TRBD1	TRBV19	CASSILGTANQPQHF	TGTGCCAGTAGTATACTGGGGACAGCGAATCAGCCCCAGCATTTT
-	TRBJ2-2	TRBD1	TRBV5-1	CASSPWTGLRTGELFF	TGCGCCAGCAGCCCATGGACAGGGCTAAGAACCGGGGAGCTGTTTTTT
few	TRBJ1-5	TRBD1	TRBV6-5	CASSTGEQPQHF	TGTGCCAGCAGTACAGGGGAACAGCCCCAGCATTTT
-	TRBJ2-7	-	TRBV5-6	CASSLGTYEQYF	TGTGCCAGCAGCTTGGGCACATACGAGCAGTACTTC
-	TRBJ2-7	-	TRBV15	CATSRDRVYEQYF	TGTGCCACCAGCAGAGACAGGGTCTACGAGCAGTACTTC
-	TRBJ2-3	TRBD2	TRBV3-1/TRBV3-2	CASSQLTSGTDTQYF	TGTGCCAGCAGCCAATTGACTAGCGGCACAGATACGCAGTATTTT
-	TRBJ2-5	-	TRBV28	CASSIRAEETQYF	TGTGCCAGCAGTATTCGAGCGGAAGAGACCCAGTACTTC
once	TRBJ2-3	-	TRBV7-9	CASSRPFAGNTQYF	TGTGCCAGCAGCCGGCCATTCGCGGGGAATACGCAGTATTTT
-	TRBJ2-7	-	TRBV2	CASSEYYEQYF	TGTGCCAGCAGTGAGTATTACGAGCAGTACTTC
-	TRBJ1-6	-	TRBV30	CAWSVRGQGYSPLHF	TGTGCCTGGAGTGTACGAGGTCAGGGTTATTCACCCCTCCACTTT
-	TRBJ2-1	TRBD1	TRBV10-1	CASSEHRGLSSYNEQFF	TGCGCCAGCAGTGAGCACAGGGGCTTAAGCTCCTACAATGAGCAGTTCTTC
-	TRBJ1-5	TRBD1	TRBV29-1	CSVAWGQGYDQPQHF	TGCAGCGTTGCCTGGGGACAGGGATACGATCAGCCCCAGCATTTT
-	TRBJ2-7	-	TRBV5-1	CASSLEGNEQYF	TGCGCCAGCAGCTTGGAGGGGAACGAGCAGTACTTC
-	TRBJ2-1	-	TRBV15	CATSRGPGLSSYNEQFF	TGTGCCACCAGCAGAGGCCCGGGACTCAGCTCCTACAATGAGCAGTTCTTC
few	TRBJ1-6	-	TRBV2	CASSGGENSPLHF	TGTGCCAGCAGTGGGGGAGAAAATTCACCCCTCCACTTT
-	TRBJ2-5	TRBD1	TRBV9	CASSVSGQGSGTQYF	TGTGCCAGCAGCGTCAGTGGACAGGGTTCAGGGACCCAGTACTTC
-	TRBJ2-7	TRBD2	TRBV18	CASSPASGRGEQYF	TGTGCCAGCTCACCAGCTAGCGGGAGGGGCGAGCAGTACTTC